The clone carrying this T cell receptor beta chain was detected ten times or more. TCRdb analysed the 5' RACE reads with MiXCR anew, one entry per CDR3 protein. The table has roughly 48,000 distinct CDR3 sequences, approximately 5% seen once; the top ten hold around 10%. The data are from a study of spatial heterogeneity in lung cancer. There are 15 residues in the CDR3. CDR1 is SNHLY, CDR2 FYNNEI, per germline. The V end lost 3 bases, the J end lost 1 base, and 7 bases lay between the germline ends. Time point indicated: sample taken at primary tumor resection. 55 to 80 TRACERx patients with early, untreated non-small cell lung cancer donated samples.

The chain couples TRBV2 to TRBJ2-6; tentative D call: TRBD2 (6 bases). The source is a male donor with early-stage non-small cell lung cancer. Sample: PBMCs, taken at surgery. CDR3 loop: CASSDAGSGANVLTF. The DNA for the CDR3 is TGTGCCAGCAGTGATGCGGGGTCTGGGGCCAACGTCCTGACTTTC.